This is a list of T cell receptor beta chains from one sample in a study of cytomegalovirus exposure and HLA in healthy donors. TCRdb's copy holds only in-frame clones and misses some; the assay was immunoSEQ multiplex PCR. The top ten hold approximately 13% of the sample, which has about 160,000 clones, about 80% seen once. The sequencing input was PBMCs. These receptor sequences come from a man between 40 and 49 years old in good health and CMV-seropositive. Both conserved end residues are part of each CDR3. D genes are given only for firm matches. Rows give clone size only sometimes, using once, few, many, or a class for an expanded clone.

clone size: .
V gene: TRBV7-8
D gene: TRBD1
J gene: TRBJ1-5
CDR3 DNA: TGTGCCAGCAGCCTGACAGGGGGATATCAGCCCCAGCATTTT
CDR3 protein: CASSLTGGYQPQHF

clone size: .
V gene: TRBV4-1
D gene: .
J gene: TRBJ1-4
CDR3 DNA: TGCGCCAGCACCCATAAAATGGGGCAGTCTAATGAAAAACTGTTTTTT
CDR3 protein: CASTHKMGQSNEKLFF

clone size: few
V gene: TRBV28
D gene: TRBD1
J gene: TRBJ2-2
CDR3 DNA: TGTGCCAGCAGCCAACCCGACAGGGCCGGGGAGCTGTTTTTT
CDR3 protein: CASSQPDRAGELFF

clone size: .
V gene: TRBV10-3
D gene: .
J gene: TRBJ2-5
CDR3 DNA: TGTGCCATCAGCCGGACAGACGAAGAGACCCAGTACTTC
CDR3 protein: CAISRTDEETQYF

clone size: .
V gene: TRBV18
D gene: .
J gene: TRBJ1-1
CDR3 DNA: TGTGCCAGCTCACCGACAGAGACTGAAGCTTTCTTT
CDR3 protein: CASSPTETEAFF

clone size: .
V gene: TRBV7-2
D gene: .
J gene: TRBJ1-6
CDR3 DNA: TGTGCCAGCAGCTTATACGGGGGGAGCTCCTATAATTCACCCCTCCACTTT
CDR3 protein: CASSLYGGSSYNSPLHF

clone size: once
V gene: TRBV6-6
D gene: TRBD1
J gene: TRBJ1-6
CDR3 DNA: TGTGCCAGCAGTCAGGGGGCAGCGACCTATAATTCACCCCTCCACTTT
CDR3 protein: CASSQGAATYNSPLHF

clone size: .
V gene: TRBV19
D gene: TRBD1
J gene: TRBJ1-2
CDR3 DNA: TGTGCCAGTAGGATGGGACAGGGGATTTCTGGCTACACCTTC
CDR3 protein: CASRMGQGISGYTF

clone size: .
V gene: TRBV11-3
D gene: TRBD2
J gene: TRBJ2-5
CDR3 DNA: TGTGCCAGCAGCTTAGGCGGGAGCTTGGGAGAGACCCAGTACTTC
CDR3 protein: CASSLGGSLGETQYF

clone size: .
V gene: TRBV5-1
D gene: .
J gene: TRBJ2-5
CDR3 DNA: TGCGCCAGCAGCTTGGAAGGACAGCAAGAGACCCAGTACTTC
CDR3 protein: CASSLEGQQETQYF

clone size: .
V gene: TRBV19
D gene: .
J gene: TRBJ2-1
CDR3 DNA: TGTGCCAGGCGGACAGTAAAGTACAATGAGCAGTTCTTC
CDR3 protein: CARRTVKYNEQFF

clone size: .
V gene: TRBV4-3
D gene: .
J gene: TRBJ1-3
CDR3 DNA: TGCGCCAGCAGCCAAGAGTATACAGGGGGAAACACCATATATTTT
CDR3 protein: CASSQEYTGGNTIYF

clone size: .
V gene: TRBV19
D gene: TRBD1
J gene: TRBJ1-6
CDR3 DNA: TGTGCCAGTAGTACCGGACAGGGTTATTCACCCCTCCACTTT
CDR3 protein: CASSTGQGYSPLHF

clone size: .
V gene: TRBV6-1
D gene: .
J gene: TRBJ1-1
CDR3 DNA: TGTGCCAGCGGGACACCCCTGGGTGAAGCTTTCTTT
CDR3 protein: CASGTPLGEAFF

clone size: .
V gene: TRBV10-3
D gene: TRBD1
J gene: TRBJ1-3
CDR3 DNA: TGTGCCGCAACAGGGGCTGGAAACACCATATATTTT
CDR3 protein: CAATGAGNTIYF

clone size: .
V gene: TRBV15
D gene: .
J gene: TRBJ1-4
CDR3 DNA: TGTGCCACCAGCACACGGGTCGACTCTTATGAAAAACTGTTTTTT
CDR3 protein: CATSTRVDSYEKLFF

clone size: .
V gene: TRBV10-3
D gene: TRBD2
J gene: TRBJ2-5
CDR3 DNA: TGTGCCATCAGTGAGTCGAGTGGTGGGGAGGGGACCCAGTACTTC
CDR3 protein: CAISESSGGEGTQYF

clone size: .
V gene: TRBV15
D gene: TRBD2
J gene: TRBJ2-7
CDR3 DNA: TGTGCCACCAGCAGAGTCGGGGGGACTAACGAGCAGTACTTC
CDR3 protein: CATSRVGGTNEQYF

clone size: once
V gene: TRBV19
D gene: TRBD1
J gene: TRBJ1-2
CDR3 DNA: TGTGCCAGTAGGGGGGAGGATAGGACAGGGACGATGTGGTATGGCTACACCTTC
CDR3 protein: CASRGEDRTGTMWYGYTF

clone size: .
V gene: TRBV9
D gene: .
J gene: TRBJ1-1
CDR3 DNA: TGTGCCAGCAGCGACGATACTTCGACTGAAGCTTTCTTT
CDR3 protein: CASSDDTSTEAFF

clone size: few
V gene: TRBV7-9
D gene: TRBD1
J gene: TRBJ1-4
CDR3 DNA: TGTGCCAGCAGCCAAGGACAGGGGAATGAAAAACTGTTTTTT
CDR3 protein: CASSQGQGNEKLFF

clone size: few
V gene: TRBV10-3
D gene: .
J gene: TRBJ2-7
CDR3 DNA: TGTGCCATCAGACCCACCGGGACAAGGGGGGGAGACGAGCAGTACTTC
CDR3 protein: CAIRPTGTRGGDEQYF

clone size: .
V gene: TRBV5-4
D gene: .
J gene: TRBJ2-7
CDR3 DNA: TGTGCCAGCAGCTTGGGACTAAGCGGGCGCGAGCAGTACTTC
CDR3 protein: CASSLGLSGREQYF

clone size: .
V gene: TRBV6-6
D gene: .
J gene: TRBJ2-3
CDR3 DNA: TGTGCCAGCAGTTACTCAATTCGTACAGATACGCAGTATTTT
CDR3 protein: CASSYSIRTDTQYF

clone size: .
V gene: TRBV5-1
D gene: TRBD2
J gene: TRBJ2-3
CDR3 DNA: TGCGCCAGCAGCGTACAGGGGACTAGCGGCATAAGTATGGATACGCAGTATTTT
CDR3 protein: CASSVQGTSGISMDTQYF

clone size: .
V gene: TRBV9
D gene: TRBD2
J gene: TRBJ2-3
CDR3 DNA: TGTGCCAGCAGCGGACTAGCGTATCACACAGATACGCAGTATTTT
CDR3 protein: CASSGLAYHTDTQYF

clone size: .
V gene: TRBV27
D gene: TRBD1
J gene: TRBJ1-2
CDR3 DNA: TGTGCCAGCAGACGGGACAGGGGGCCAAATGGCTACACCTTC
CDR3 protein: CASRRDRGPNGYTF

clone size: .
V gene: TRBV27
D gene: TRBD1
J gene: TRBJ2-7
CDR3 DNA: TGTGCCAGCAGTCCCACAGGGGTGGTTGGCGAGCAGTACTTC
CDR3 protein: CASSPTGVVGEQYF

clone size: .
V gene: TRBV7-9
D gene: .
J gene: TRBJ2-5
CDR3 DNA: TGTGCCAGCAGCTTCGGACAGATCCAAGAGACCCAGTACTTC
CDR3 protein: CASSFGQIQETQYF

clone size: few
V gene: TRBV5-1
D gene: TRBD2
J gene: TRBJ2-1
CDR3 DNA: TGCGCCAGCAGCTCGGGGACTAGCGGGAGAGGCTCCTACAATGAGCAGTTCTTC
CDR3 protein: CASSSGTSGRGSYNEQFF

clone size: .
V gene: TRBV9
D gene: TRBD1
J gene: TRBJ1-5
CDR3 DNA: TGTGCCAGCAGCGTGGGGACAGGGCGCAATCAGCCCCAGCATTTT
CDR3 protein: CASSVGTGRNQPQHF

clone size: .
V gene: TRBV28
D gene: TRBD2
J gene: TRBJ2-5
CDR3 DNA: TGTGCCAGCAGTCCCTTGCTAGCGGAGTACCAAGAGACCCAGTACTTC
CDR3 protein: CASSPLLAEYQETQYF

clone size: .
V gene: TRBV4-1
D gene: TRBD1
J gene: TRBJ2-7
CDR3 DNA: TGCGCCAGCAGCCAAGGGGACAGTCAGGGCCTTTACGAGCAGTACTTC
CDR3 protein: CASSQGDSQGLYEQYF

clone size: .
V gene: TRBV7-6
D gene: .
J gene: TRBJ1-1
CDR3 DNA: TGTGCCAGCAGCTTGACAACGAACACTGAAGCTTTCTTT
CDR3 protein: CASSLTTNTEAFF

clone size: .
V gene: TRBV28
D gene: TRBD2
J gene: TRBJ2-5
CDR3 DNA: TGTGCCAGCAGTTTATTGACTAGCGGGAGAGTCGGAGAGACCCAGTACTTC
CDR3 protein: CASSLLTSGRVGETQYF

clone size: once
V gene: TRBV28
D gene: TRBD1
J gene: TRBJ2-3
CDR3 DNA: TGTGCCAGCAGTTCCCGACAGGGGGCGCGGAGTGGCACAGATACGCAGTATTTT
CDR3 protein: CASSSRQGARSGTDTQYF

clone size: .
V gene: TRBV10-3
D gene: TRBD1
J gene: TRBJ2-2
CDR3 DNA: TGTGCCATCAGCCTGGGACAGGGGGGTTCCACCGGGGAGCTGTTTTTT
CDR3 protein: CAISLGQGGSTGELFF

clone size: .
V gene: TRBV5-4
D gene: TRBD1
J gene: TRBJ2-3
CDR3 DNA: TGTGCAACGGGGGACAGGGGCACAGATACGCAGTATTTT
CDR3 protein: CATGDRGTDTQYF

clone size: .
V gene: TRBV9
D gene: .
J gene: TRBJ2-2
CDR3 DNA: TGTGCCAGCAGCGTCGCCGGGGATCCCGGGGAGCTGTTTTTT
CDR3 protein: CASSVAGDPGELFF

clone size: .
V gene: TRBV5-1
D gene: .
J gene: TRBJ2-5
CDR3 DNA: TGCGCCAGCAGAGCGCAAGAGACCCAGTACTTC
CDR3 protein: CASRAQETQYF

clone size: .
V gene: TRBV28
D gene: TRBD1
J gene: TRBJ1-5
CDR3 DNA: TGTGCCAGCAGTCCCTATCTGGGACAGGCCTTTAATCAGCCCCAGCATTTT
CDR3 protein: CASSPYLGQAFNQPQHF

clone size: .
V gene: TRBV10-2
D gene: .
J gene: TRBJ2-7
CDR3 DNA: TGCGCCAGCAGTGGGTGGGGCGCGGCCTACGAGCAGTACTTC
CDR3 protein: CASSGWGAAYEQYF

clone size: .
V gene: TRBV2
D gene: TRBD1
J gene: TRBJ1-4
CDR3 DNA: TGTGCCAGCACCCCAGGGGGTTTCGAAAAACTGTTTTTT
CDR3 protein: CASTPGGFEKLFF

clone size: .
V gene: TRBV21-1
D gene: .
J gene: TRBJ2-6
CDR3 DNA: TGTGCCAGCAGCACCGGTCCCCAACCCGGGGCCAACGTCCTGACTTTC
CDR3 protein: CASSTGPQPGANVLTF

clone size: few
V gene: TRBV2
D gene: TRBD1
J gene: TRBJ1-4
CDR3 DNA: TGTGCCAGCAAGAGGGGGCAGGGGGTTACTAATGAAAAACTGTTTTTT
CDR3 protein: CASKRGQGVTNEKLFF

clone size: .
V gene: TRBV2
D gene: .
J gene: TRBJ1-4
CDR3 DNA: TGTGCCAGCAGTGCCGGTGAGGACAGTTTGAGGGTTCGGGAAAAACTGTTTTTT
CDR3 protein: CASSAGEDSLRVREKLFF

clone size: .
V gene: TRBV27
D gene: TRBD1
J gene: TRBJ1-4
CDR3 DNA: TGTGCCAGCAGTCCACCTCACAGGGGAGAGGAAAAACTGTTTTTT
CDR3 protein: CASSPPHRGEEKLFF

clone size: .
V gene: TRBV7-8
D gene: .
J gene: TRBJ1-1
CDR3 DNA: TGTGCCAGCAGCTTTAGTACCCTTATAAAAAACACTGAAGCTTTCTTT
CDR3 protein: CASSFSTLIKNTEAFF

clone size: .
V gene: TRBV13
D gene: .
J gene: TRBJ2-7
CDR3 DNA: TGTGCCAGCAGCCCGGGACTCATATCTGGGCAGTACTTC
CDR3 protein: CASSPGLISGQYF

clone size: .
V gene: TRBV2
D gene: TRBD2
J gene: TRBJ2-1
CDR3 DNA: TGTGCCAGCACCAGGACTAGCGGGACATCAGGGCAGTTCTTC
CDR3 protein: CASTRTSGTSGQFF

clone size: .
V gene: TRBV15
D gene: .
J gene: TRBJ1-2
CDR3 DNA: TGTGCCACCAGCAGAGATCGCAGGGGCTACACCTTC
CDR3 protein: CATSRDRRGYTF

clone size: .
V gene: TRBV27
D gene: .
J gene: TRBJ1-2
CDR3 DNA: TGTGCCAGCAGTTCGGACAGATCTCCCCCCTATGGCTACACCTTC
CDR3 protein: CASSSDRSPPYGYTF

clone size: .
V gene: TRBV6-5
D gene: TRBD1
J gene: TRBJ2-7
CDR3 DNA: TGTGCCAGCAGTTACTCGGGGACAGGGGATTACGAGCAGTACTTC
CDR3 protein: CASSYSGTGDYEQYF

clone size: .
V gene: TRBV28
D gene: .
J gene: TRBJ2-7
CDR3 DNA: TGTGCCAGCAGTAGCCCGGGGGTAGACTACGAGCAGTACTTC
CDR3 protein: CASSSPGVDYEQYF

clone size: few
V gene: TRBV7-6
D gene: .
J gene: TRBJ2-1
CDR3 DNA: TGTGCCAGCAGCTTAGAGACAGTACAGAGCTCCTACAATGAGCAGTTCTTC
CDR3 protein: CASSLETVQSSYNEQFF